This T cell receptor (beta chain) was retrieved from a study of vaccination and CD4 T cells after COVID-19 (dated by TCRdb to the early 2020s). For the wider study: Convalescent patients had a positive SARS-CoV-2 result on nasal swab PCR, and of these patients, 8 or 9 had mild disease and one had severe disease. Post-vaccine blood samples were taken a median of 72 days after the second vaccine dose, with a range of about 12 to 250 days. As controls, cultures received a CEFX viral epitope pool (the positive control), an HIV-1 Nef peptide pool (the negative control), or no peptide at all. Post-COVID blood samples were collected from convalescent patients a median of approximately 100 days after diagnosis, with a range of about 30 to 161 days. In the convalescent cohort there were six males and four females, among whom were two Hispanic individuals, seven Caucasians, two Asians and one multiracial person. Participants received two doses of either the Pfizer-BioNTech BNT162b2 vaccine (n=8) or the Moderna mRNA-1273 vaccine (n=2). In more than eight COVID-19 convalescent patients and a few infection-naive healthy vaccine recipients, researchers compared the spike-specific CD4+ TCR repertoire from before mRNA vaccination with the repertoire from after. For stimulating the cultures, overlapping spike peptide pools were used, derived from SARS-CoV-2 as well as from the common cold coronaviruses HCoV-NL63, HCoV-OC43 and HCoV-229E.

Library preparation used PCR. DNA from cultured CD4+ T cells underwent TCR sequencing with the Oncomine TCR Beta short-read assay at the Johns Hopkins FTIC core. The QIAamp micro DNA kit was used to extract genomic DNA from the cultured CD4+ T cells. Oncomine TCR Beta libraries made from cultured CD4+ T cells were pooled using unique dual indexes and sequenced on an Illumina iSeq 100. Per the source publication's procedure: Non-productive sequences were filtered out, and CDR3s that did not start with C, did not end with F or W, or were shorter than 7 amino acids were discarded. Antigen-specific clonotypes were identified with the MANAFEST web application by comparing peptide-stimulated wells with reference and other culture wells. Positive clones required FDR below 0.05, an odds ratio above 5, and productive frequency above 0.1% in at least two of three replicate wells. Cross-reactive clonotypes were defined as significantly expanded in both SARS-CoV-2 spike wells and at least one common cold coronavirus spike condition. Using R version 3.6.1, CDR3 homology was evaluated through Levenshtein distances (stringdist) along with unrooted phylogenetic trees (ape). TCRdb applied fastp at Q25 and MiXCR to the public reads, then kept only in-frame beta chains. Records with the same CDR3 protein are collapsed into one entry carrying the most frequent genes and DNA. It is TCRdb's table, rather than the study itself, that gives the V and J calls and clone size. The sample table records 12,000 or so distinct CDR3 sequences; roughly half of these occur just once. The ten largest clonotypes hold roughly 17% of the sample.

Its CDR3 holds 16 amino acids, cysteine through phenylalanine. Kept here is only the CDR3 DNA, which spans 48 bases and is read in frame from base 1. The trim is 5 bases for V and 6 bases for J, with a gap of 22 bases between the germline ends. CDR1 and CDR2 are drawn from the germline V gene: SGHNT, YENEEA. This clonotype was counted only a few times. Its target antigen remains unknown. Per-nucleotide qualities are absent, and no much larger clonotype sits a single base away. Reading the label with the study, this specimen's treatment or condition is: roughly ten-day PBMC culture with coronavirus spike peptide pools or control peptides (ViraFEST assay). To expand antigen-specific T cells with peptide pools and then pick out the expanded clonotypes through TCR sequencing, the study relied on the ViraFEST assay. The convalescent patients' positive SARS-CoV-2 PCR tests fell between March and December 2020, which was before the Alpha, Beta and Delta variants emerged in the United States. PBMCs were cultured at around 2 million per well in IMDM supplemented with approximately 5.4% human AB serum and approximately 10 IU/ml IL-2, with about 10 ug/ml peptide pools added. Half of the culture medium was replaced with fresh IL-2-containing medium on days 3 and 7. After nine to eleven days of culture, CD4+ T cells were isolated by negative selection with the EasySep CD4+ T cell isolation kit. PBMCs were separated from whole blood using Ficoll-Paque Plus gradient centrifugation and then either used fresh or cryopreserved at -140C. Culture conditions were generally each tested in triplicate wells.

Overall study outcomes, separate from this receptor: Of the vaccine-specific clones in convalescent patients, 304 of 307, or nearly all, reacted only to SARS-CoV-2 spike and did not cross-react with common cold coronaviruses. In convalescent patients, a median approximately 90% of post-vaccine SARS-CoV-2-reactive clones were detected only after vaccination, suggesting vaccine-specific priming. The study included relatively few convalescent patients and did not analyze early timepoints after natural infection. The median number of SARS-CoV-2-reactive clonotypes rose from 21 after infection to a few dozen after vaccination, but the change was not significant.

This sample comprised cultured CD4+ T cells from blood, obtained after SARS-CoV-2 vaccination. The sequence came from a human donor with COVID-19. The chain is assembled from TRBV11-3 and TRBJ2-5, with no reliable assignment of the D segment. The CDR3: CASSLQRGADRQTQYF. The bases are TGTGCCAGCAGCCTGCAACGTGGAGCCGATCGGCAGACCCAGTACTTC.